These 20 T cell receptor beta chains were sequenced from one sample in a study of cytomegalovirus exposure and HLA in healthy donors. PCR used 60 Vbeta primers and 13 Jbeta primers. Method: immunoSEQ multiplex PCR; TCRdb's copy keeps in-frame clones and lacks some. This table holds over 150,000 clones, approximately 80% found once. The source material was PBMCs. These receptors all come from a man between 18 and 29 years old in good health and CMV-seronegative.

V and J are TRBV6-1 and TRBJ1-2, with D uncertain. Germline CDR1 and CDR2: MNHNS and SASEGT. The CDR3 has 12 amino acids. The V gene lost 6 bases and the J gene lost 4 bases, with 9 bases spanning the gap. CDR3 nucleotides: TGTGCCAGCAGCCTAGTCGGCTATGGCTACACCTTC. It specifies CASSLVGYGYTF.

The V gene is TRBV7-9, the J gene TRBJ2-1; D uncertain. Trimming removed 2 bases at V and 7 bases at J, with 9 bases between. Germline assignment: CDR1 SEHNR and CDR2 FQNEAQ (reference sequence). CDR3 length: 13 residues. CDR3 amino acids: CASSLLVRNEQFF. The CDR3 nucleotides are TGTGCCAGCAGCTTACTAGTTAGGAATGAGCAGTTCTTC.

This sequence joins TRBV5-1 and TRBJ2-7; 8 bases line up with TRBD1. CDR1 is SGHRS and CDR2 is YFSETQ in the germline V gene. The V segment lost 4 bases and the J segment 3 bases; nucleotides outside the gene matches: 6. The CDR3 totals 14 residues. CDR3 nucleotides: TGCGCCAGCAGCAAGACAGGGGCTGGCTACGAGCAGTACTTC. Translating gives CASSKTGAGYEQYF.

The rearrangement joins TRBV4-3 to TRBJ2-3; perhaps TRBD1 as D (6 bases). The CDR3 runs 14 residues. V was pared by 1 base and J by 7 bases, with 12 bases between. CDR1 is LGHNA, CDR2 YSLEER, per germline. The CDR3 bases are TGCGCCAGCAGCCAAGCAGGGGACGCAAATACGCAGTATTTT. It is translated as CASSQAGDANTQYF.

DNA for the CDR3: TGCGCCAGCAGCCATTCCGGGACAGGGGTGGTTAATGAAAAACTGTTTTTT. Protein product: CASSHSGTGVVNEKLFF. The V and J genes are TRBV4-1 and TRBJ1-4, with 10 bases aligning to TRBD1. Germline lookup yields CDR1 MGHRA and CDR2 YSYEKL. V dropped 3 bases and J dropped 4; count of bases not matched to a gene: 8. This CDR3 is built from 17 residues.

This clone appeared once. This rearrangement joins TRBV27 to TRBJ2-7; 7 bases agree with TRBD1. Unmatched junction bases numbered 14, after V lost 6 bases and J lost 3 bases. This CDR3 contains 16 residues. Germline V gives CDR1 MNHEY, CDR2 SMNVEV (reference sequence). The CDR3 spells CASSFFPGTALYEQYF. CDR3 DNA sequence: TGTGCCAGCAGCTTTTTCCCCGGGACAGCTCTCTACGAGCAGTACTTC.

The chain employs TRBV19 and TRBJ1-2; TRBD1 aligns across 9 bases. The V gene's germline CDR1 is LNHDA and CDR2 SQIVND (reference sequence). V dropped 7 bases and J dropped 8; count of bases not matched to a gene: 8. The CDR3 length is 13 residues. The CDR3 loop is CASTLQGAEGYTF. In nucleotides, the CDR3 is TGTGCCAGTACCCTACAGGGGGCTGAGGGCTACACCTTC.

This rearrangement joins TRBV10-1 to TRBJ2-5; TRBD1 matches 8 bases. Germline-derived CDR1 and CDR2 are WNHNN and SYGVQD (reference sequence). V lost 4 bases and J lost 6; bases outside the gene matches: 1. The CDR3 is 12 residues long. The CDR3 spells CASSGQGKTQYF. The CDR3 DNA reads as TGCGCCAGCAGTGGACAGGGGAAGACCCAGTACTTC.

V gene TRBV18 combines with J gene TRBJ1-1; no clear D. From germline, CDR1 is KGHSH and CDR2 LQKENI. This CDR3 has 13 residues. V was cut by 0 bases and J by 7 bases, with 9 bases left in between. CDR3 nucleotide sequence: TGTGCCAGCTCACCACCCGCTCGAGATGAAGCTTTCTTT. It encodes CASSPPARDEAFF.

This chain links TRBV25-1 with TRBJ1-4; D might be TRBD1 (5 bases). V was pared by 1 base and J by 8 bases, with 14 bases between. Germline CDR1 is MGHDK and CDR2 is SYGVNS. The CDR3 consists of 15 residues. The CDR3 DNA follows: TGTGCCAGCAGTGAATGGTGGCAGGGAAACGAAAAACTGTTTTTT. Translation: CASSEWWQGNEKLFF.

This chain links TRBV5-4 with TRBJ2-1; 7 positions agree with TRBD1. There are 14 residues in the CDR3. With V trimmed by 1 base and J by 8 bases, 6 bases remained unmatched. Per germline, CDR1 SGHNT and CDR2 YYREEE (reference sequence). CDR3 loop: CASSLPDRKDEQFF. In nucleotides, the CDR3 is TGTGCCAGCAGCTTGCCGGACAGGAAAGATGAGCAGTTCTTC.

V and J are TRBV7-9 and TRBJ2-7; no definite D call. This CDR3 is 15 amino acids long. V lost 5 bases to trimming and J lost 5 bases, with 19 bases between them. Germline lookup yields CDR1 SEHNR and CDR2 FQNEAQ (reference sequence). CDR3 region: CASSHPVGGKDEQYF. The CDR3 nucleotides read TGTGCCAGCAGCCATCCCGTAGGCGGAAAGGACGAGCAGTACTTC.

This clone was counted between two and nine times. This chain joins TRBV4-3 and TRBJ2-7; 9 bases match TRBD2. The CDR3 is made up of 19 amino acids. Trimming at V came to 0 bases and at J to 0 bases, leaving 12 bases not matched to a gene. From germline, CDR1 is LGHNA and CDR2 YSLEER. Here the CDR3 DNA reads TGCGCCAGCAGCCAAGAGATCCAAGAACTAGCGGGCATCTCCTACGAGCAGTACTTC. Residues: CASSQEIQELAGISYEQYF.

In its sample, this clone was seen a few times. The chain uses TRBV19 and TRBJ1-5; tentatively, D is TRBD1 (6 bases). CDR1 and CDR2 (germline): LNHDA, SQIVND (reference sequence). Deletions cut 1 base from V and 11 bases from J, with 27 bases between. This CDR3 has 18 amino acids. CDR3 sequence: CASSIGWGQEIGIRAQHF. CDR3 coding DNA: TGTGCCAGTAGTATAGGGTGGGGACAAGAAATTGGAATCAGAGCCCAGCATTTT.

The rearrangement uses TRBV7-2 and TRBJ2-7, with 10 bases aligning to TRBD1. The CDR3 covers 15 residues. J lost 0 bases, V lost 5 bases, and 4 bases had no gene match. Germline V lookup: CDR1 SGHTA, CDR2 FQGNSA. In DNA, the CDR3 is TGTGCCAGCAGCGAAGGACAGGGGGACTCCTACGAGCAGTACTTC. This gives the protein CASSEGQGDSYEQYF.

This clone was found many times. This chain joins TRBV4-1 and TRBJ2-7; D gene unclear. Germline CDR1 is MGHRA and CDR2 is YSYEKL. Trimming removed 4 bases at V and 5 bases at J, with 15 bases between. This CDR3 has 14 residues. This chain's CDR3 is CASSPVSGGDEQYF. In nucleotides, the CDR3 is TGCGCCAGCAGCCCCGTCAGTGGCGGTGACGAGCAGTACTTC.

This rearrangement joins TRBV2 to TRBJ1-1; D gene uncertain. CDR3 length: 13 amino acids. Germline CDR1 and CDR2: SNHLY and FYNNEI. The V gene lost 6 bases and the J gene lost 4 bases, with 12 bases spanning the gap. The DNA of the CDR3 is TGTGCCAGCAGCGGCGAGACTGGCACTGAAGCTTTCTTT. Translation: CASSGETGTEAFF.

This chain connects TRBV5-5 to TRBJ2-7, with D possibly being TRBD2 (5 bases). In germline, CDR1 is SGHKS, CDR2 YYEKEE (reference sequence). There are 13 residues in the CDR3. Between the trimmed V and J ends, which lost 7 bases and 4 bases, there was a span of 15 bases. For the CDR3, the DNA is TGTGCCAGCGCTCGGGGAACGTTATACGAGCAGTACTTC. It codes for CASARGTLYEQYF.

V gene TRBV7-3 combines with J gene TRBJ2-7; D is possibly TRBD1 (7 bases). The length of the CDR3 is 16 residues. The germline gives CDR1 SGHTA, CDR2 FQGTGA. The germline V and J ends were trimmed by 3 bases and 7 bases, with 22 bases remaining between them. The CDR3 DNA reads TGTGCCAGCAGCTTGACTAGACAGGGAAGGGGCGGGGAGCAGTACTTC. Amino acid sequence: CASSLTRQGRGGEQYF.

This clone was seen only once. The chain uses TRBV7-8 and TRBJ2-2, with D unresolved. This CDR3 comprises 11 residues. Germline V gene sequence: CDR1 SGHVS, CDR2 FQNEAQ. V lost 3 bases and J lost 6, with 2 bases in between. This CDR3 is CASSFAGELFF. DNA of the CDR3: TGTGCCAGCAGCTTCGCCGGGGAGCTGTTTTTT.